This T cell receptor beta chain was profiled in a study of T cell changes during pregnancy in multiple sclerosis. The CDR3 is made up of 16 amino acids. V dropped 4 bases and J dropped 6; count of bases not matched to a gene: 11. CDR1 MNHNY and CDR2 SVGAGI come from the germline V gene (reference sequence). Assay: immunoSEQ multiplex PCR; the TCRdb copy retains only in-frame clones and omits some. The sample records tens of thousands of clones, approximately 90% being singletons. The chain links TRBV6-6 to TRBJ2-4, with TRBD1 matching over 8 bases. The sequencing used CD4+ T cells from peripheral blood mononuclear cells, collected after pregnancy. This clonotype was obtained from a female donor with multiple sclerosis, enrolled in a pregnancy study. The CDR3 sequence is CASSLAAGGHLNIQYF. In DNA form, the CDR3 reads TGTGCCAGCAGTTTAGCGGCAGGGGGCCACCTAAACATTCAGTACTTC.